Described below is a single T cell receptor beta chain sequence and its context. What it recognizes is unknown. The data stem from a study of naive and memory T cell subsets. Findings and limits, study-wide: Each distinct alpha or beta sequence counts as one clonotype. There was no ground truth to check naive and memory subset results.

The beta constant-region primer was an equimolar mix of two oligonucleotides covering TRBC1 and TRBC2. Ligated cDNA was amplified by four rounds of PCR with nested alpha and beta constant-region primers and SP2. TCRdb reprocessed the UMI-ligation and nested PCR reads via MiXCR and lists one record per CDR3 protein. The sample has approximately 80,000 distinct CDR3 sequences, 9% seen once. Germline assignment: CDR1 MGHRA and CDR2 YSYEKL. CDR3 length equals 16 residues. The junction had 5 bases not matched to a gene; V was cut back by 2 bases and J by 2 bases. The rearrangement uses TRBV4-1 and TRBJ2-1; 8 nucleotides match TRBD2. This sequence originates from a human donor in good health. The sequenced sample was naive CD8+ T cells from blood. The CDR3 bases are TGCGCCAGCAGCCAATTCGTTAGCGGGACCTACAATGAGCAGTTCTTC. Translated, it gives CASSQFVSGTYNEQFF.